This T cell receptor (beta chain) came from a study of breast tumors, draining lymph nodes, adjacent tissues. General study points: The data were judged consistent with most tumor T cells coming from lymph node and expanding in tumor. Tumor repertoires ranked between lymph nodes and nontumor tissue in diversity, with V and J gene preferences. Luminal-like breast cancer showed significantly greater tumor-nontumor repertoire similarity than basal-like breast cancer did. Tumor T cell lymph node origin was a supported hypothesis, not proven.

TCRdb ran MiXCR on the multiplex PCR reads and lists one entry per CDR3 protein. Of under 35,000 distinct CDR3 sequences listed, over 55% are singletons. The sample holds many counts of this clonotype. Its antigen is currently unknown. Trimming cost V 5 bases and J 3 bases, with 13 bases left between them. The CDR3 length is 14 residues. CDR1 is MNHNY, CDR2 SVGAGI, per germline (reference sequence). Source material: breast tumor tissue. The sequence was collected from a female donor with breast cancer. Some clones in this sample may be carry-over from other donors' samples. This chain joins TRBV6-6 and TRBJ2-5; D not resolved. The DNA for the CDR3 is TGTGCCAGCAGTCACGGTGCACAGAAAGAGACCCAGTACTTC. Its protein product is CASSHGAQKETQYF.